This T cell receptor (beta chain) originates from a study of blood T cell repertoires in COVID-19. The repertoire was sequenced with immunoSEQ multiplex PCR; TCRdb's copy has only in-frame clones and lacks some. The sample has about 87,000 clones, around 86% seen once; the top ten hold approximately 2%. Looked up from germline, CDR1 is SGHRS and CDR2 is YFSETQ. This CDR3 spans 14 amino acids. V lost 4 bases and J 5 bases, leaving 12 bases between the germline ends. The rearrangement uses TRBV5-1 and TRBJ1-4; weak D call: TRBD1 (6 bases). This receptor was obtained from a woman in her sixties or seventies with acute or convalescent COVID-19. The source material was peripheral blood. CDR3: CASSTDSQNEKLFF. In DNA form, the CDR3 reads TGCGCCAGCAGCACGGACAGCCAGAATGAAAAACTGTTTTTT. The variable domain in full, completed from reference TRBV5-1 and TRBJ1-4, reads KAGVTQTPRYLIKTRGQQVTLSCSPISGHRSVSWYQQTPGQGLQFLFEYFSETQRNKGNFPGRFSGRQFSNSRSEMNVSTLELGDSALYLCASSTDSQNEKLFFGSGTQLSVL.